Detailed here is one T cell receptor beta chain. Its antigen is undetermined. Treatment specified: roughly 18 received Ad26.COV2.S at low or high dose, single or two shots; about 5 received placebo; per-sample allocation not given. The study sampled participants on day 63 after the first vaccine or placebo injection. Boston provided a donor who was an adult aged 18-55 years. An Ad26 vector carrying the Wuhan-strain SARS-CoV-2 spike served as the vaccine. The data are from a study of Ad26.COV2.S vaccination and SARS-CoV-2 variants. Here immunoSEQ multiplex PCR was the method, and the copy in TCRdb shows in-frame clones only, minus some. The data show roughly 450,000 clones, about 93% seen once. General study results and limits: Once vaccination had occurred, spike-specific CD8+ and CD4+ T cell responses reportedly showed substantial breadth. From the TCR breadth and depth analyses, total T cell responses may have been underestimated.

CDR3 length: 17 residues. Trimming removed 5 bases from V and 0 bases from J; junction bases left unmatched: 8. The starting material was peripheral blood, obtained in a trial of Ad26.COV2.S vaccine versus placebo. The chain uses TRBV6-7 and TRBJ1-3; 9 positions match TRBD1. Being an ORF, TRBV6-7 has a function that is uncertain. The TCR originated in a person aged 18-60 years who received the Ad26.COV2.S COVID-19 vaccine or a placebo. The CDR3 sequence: CASSGPGQGLSGNTIYF. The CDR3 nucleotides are TGTGCCAGCAGTGGTCCGGGACAGGGCCTCTCTGGAAACACCATATATTTT.